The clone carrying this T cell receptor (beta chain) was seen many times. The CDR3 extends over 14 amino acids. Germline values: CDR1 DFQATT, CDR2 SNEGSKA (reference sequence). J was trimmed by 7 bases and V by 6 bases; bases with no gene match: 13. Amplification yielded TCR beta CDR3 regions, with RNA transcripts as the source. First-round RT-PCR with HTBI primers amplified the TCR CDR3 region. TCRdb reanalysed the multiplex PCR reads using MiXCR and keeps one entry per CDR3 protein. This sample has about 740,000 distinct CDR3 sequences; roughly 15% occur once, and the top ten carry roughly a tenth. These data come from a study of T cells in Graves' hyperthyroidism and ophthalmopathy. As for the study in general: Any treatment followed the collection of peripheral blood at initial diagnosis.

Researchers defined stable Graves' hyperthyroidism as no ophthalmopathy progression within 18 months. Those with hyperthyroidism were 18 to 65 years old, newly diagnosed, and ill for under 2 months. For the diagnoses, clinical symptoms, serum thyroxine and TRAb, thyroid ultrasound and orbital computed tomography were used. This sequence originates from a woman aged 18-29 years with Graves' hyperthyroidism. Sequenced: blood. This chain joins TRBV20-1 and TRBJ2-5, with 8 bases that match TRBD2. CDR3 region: CSASGAGGWVTQYF. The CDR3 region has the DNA TGCAGTGCCTCTGGGGCGGGAGGATGGGTGACCCAGTACTTC.